This TCR beta chain is drawn from a study of CD8 T cells in ankylosing spondylitis. J gave up 5 bases and V 3 bases, and 8 bases lay outside the gene matches. Germline CDR1 reads SGDLS; CDR2 reads YYNGEE. There are 14 residues in the CDR3. TCR beta libraries were made by quantitative 5'-RACE with molecular barcodes. MiXCR was run by TCRdb on the 5' RACE reads, yielding one entry per CDR3 protein. Among approximately 350,000 distinct CDR3 sequences listed, 20% were seen once. The source material was blood, either unsorted or a sorted T cell fraction (not recorded which). The chain recombines TRBV9 with TRBJ2-7; TRBD1 matches 7 bases. The TCR was taken from a male donor with ankylosing spondylitis or in good health (not recorded which). The CDR3 DNA follows: TGTGCCAGCAGCGCCGGACAGGTAGTCAACGAGCAGTACTTC. Its protein product is CASSAGQVVNEQYF.